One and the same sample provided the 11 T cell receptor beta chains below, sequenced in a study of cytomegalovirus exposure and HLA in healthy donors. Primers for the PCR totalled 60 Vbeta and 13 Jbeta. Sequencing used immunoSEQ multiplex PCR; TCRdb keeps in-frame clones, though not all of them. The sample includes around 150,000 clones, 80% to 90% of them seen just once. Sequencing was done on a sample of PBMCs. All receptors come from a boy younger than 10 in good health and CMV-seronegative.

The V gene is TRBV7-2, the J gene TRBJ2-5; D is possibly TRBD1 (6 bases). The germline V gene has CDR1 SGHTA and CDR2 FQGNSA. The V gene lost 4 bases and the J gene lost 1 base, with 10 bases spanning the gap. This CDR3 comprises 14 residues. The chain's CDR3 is CASSYSGAQETQYF. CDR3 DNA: TGTGCCAGCAGCTATTCAGGGGCCCAAGAGACCCAGTACTTC.

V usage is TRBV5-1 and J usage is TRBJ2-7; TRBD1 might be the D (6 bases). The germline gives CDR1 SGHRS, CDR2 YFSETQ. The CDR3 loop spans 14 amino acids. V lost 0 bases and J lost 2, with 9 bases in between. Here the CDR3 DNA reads TGCGCCAGCAGCTTGGCAGGGGACACCTACGAGCAGTACTTC. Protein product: CASSLAGDTYEQYF.

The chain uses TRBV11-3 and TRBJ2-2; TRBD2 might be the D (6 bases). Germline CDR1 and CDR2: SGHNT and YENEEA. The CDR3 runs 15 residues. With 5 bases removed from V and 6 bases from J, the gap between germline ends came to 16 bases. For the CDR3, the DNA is TGTGCCAGCAGCCCCAGACTAGGGCTAGCCGGGGAGCTGTTTTTT. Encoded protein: CASSPRLGLAGELFF.

CDR3 nucleotide sequence: TGCGCCAGCAGCGCAGCGGACGAGCAGTACTTC. Translating gives CASSAADEQYF. V and J are TRBV5-1 and TRBJ2-7; D may be TRBD2 (5 bases). Per germline, CDR1 SGHRS and CDR2 YFSETQ. Trimming removed 4 bases from V and 5 bases from J, with 7 bases in between. The length of the CDR3 is 11 residues.

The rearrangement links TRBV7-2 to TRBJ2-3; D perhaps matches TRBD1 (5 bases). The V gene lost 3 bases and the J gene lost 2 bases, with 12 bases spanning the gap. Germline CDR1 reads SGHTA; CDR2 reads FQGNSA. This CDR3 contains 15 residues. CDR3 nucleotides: TGTGCCAGCAGCTTTCTGACAGTGTACACAGATACGCAGTATTTT. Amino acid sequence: CASSFLTVYTDTQYF.

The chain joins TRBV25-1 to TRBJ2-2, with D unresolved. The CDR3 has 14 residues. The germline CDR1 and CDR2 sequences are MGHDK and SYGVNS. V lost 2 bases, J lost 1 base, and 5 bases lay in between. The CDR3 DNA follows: TGTGCCAGCAGTGAACGACAGAACACCGGGGAGCTGTTTTTT. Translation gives CASSERQNTGELFF.

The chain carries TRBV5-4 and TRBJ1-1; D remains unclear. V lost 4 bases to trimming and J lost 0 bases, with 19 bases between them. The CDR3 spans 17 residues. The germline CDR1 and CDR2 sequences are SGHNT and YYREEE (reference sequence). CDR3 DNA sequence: TGTGCCAGCAGCCCCCCTCCCTCGCCAGGATTGAACACTGAAGCTTTCTTT. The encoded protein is CASSPPPSPGLNTEAFF.

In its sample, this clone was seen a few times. CDR3 in amino acids: CASSKGTDYGYTF. As DNA, the CDR3 is TGCGCCAGCAGCAAAGGGACAGACTATGGCTACACCTTC. The chain has TRBV5-1 and TRBJ1-2, with 7 bases lining up with TRBD1. The CDR3 contains 13 residues. Looked up from germline, CDR1 is SGHRS and CDR2 is YFSETQ. The trim removed 4 bases at V and 3 bases at J, leaving 3 bases unmatched.

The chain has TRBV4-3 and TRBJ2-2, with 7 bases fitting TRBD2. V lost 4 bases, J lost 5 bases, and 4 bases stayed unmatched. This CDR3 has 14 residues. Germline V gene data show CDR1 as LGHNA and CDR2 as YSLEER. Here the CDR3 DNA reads TGCGCCAGCAGCCTCTTGCGGGGGACCGGGGAGCTGTTTTTT. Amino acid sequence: CASSLLRGTGELFF.

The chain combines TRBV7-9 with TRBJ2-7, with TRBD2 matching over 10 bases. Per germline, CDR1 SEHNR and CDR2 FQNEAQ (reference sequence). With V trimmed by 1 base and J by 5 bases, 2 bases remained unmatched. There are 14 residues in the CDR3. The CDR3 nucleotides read TGTGCCAGCAGCTTAGGGACTAGCGGCGACGAGCAGTACTTC. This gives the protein CASSLGTSGDEQYF.

The CDR3 nucleotides read TGTGCCAGCAGTTATGGGGGGGGCCTATCCTACGAGCAGTACTTC. This gives the protein CASSYGGGLSYEQYF. The chain links TRBV6-5 to TRBJ2-7, with a tentative D call TRBD2 (7 bases). Germline V CDR1 and CDR2: MNHEY, SVGAGI. CDR3 length equals 15 residues. V was shortened by 3 bases and J by 1 base, with 13 bases between the two germline ends.